One and the same sample provided the 22 T cell receptor beta chains below, sequenced in a study of CD8 T cells in Susac syndrome. RNA was extracted with the RNeasy kit, and a quantity of about 0.5 to 1 ug was reverse transcribed using random hexamers. One entry per CDR3 protein results from TCRdb running MiXCR on the immunoSEQ multiplex PCR reads. Of around 190,000 distinct CDR3 sequences listed, roughly 96% are singletons. The specimen was CD4+ T cells from PBMCs. These TCRs come from a human donor in good health.

This chain connects TRBV3-1 to TRBJ2-6; no firm D call. V lost 4 bases, J lost 0 bases, and 4 bases lay in between. CDR1 is LGHDT and CDR2 is YNNKEL in the germline V gene (reference sequence). This CDR3 spans 14 amino acids. Written as DNA, the CDR3 is TGTGCCAGCAGCCTACCCTCTGGGGCCAACGTCCTGACTTTC. It translates to CASSLPSGANVLTF. The full variable domain, with the rest looked up from reference TRBV3-1 and TRBJ2-6, is DTAVSQTPKYLVTQMGNDKSIKCEQNLGHDTMYWYKQDSKKFLKIMFSYNNKELIINETVPNRFSPKSPDKAHLNLHINSLELGDSAVYFCASSLPSGANVLTFGAGSRLTVL.

The J gene is TRBJ1-1, the V gene TRBV3-1; a weak D match, TRBD1 (5 bases). The germline gives CDR1 LGHDT, CDR2 YNNKEL (reference sequence). The CDR3 totals 14 residues. V lost 4 bases and J lost 4, with 13 bases in between. The CDR3 protein is CASSLHSGGTEAFF. Written as DNA, the CDR3 is TGTGCCAGCAGCCTACACTCGGGGGGCACTGAAGCTTTCTTT.

CDR3: CASSAGQGGTEAFF. The CDR3 coding sequence is TGTGCCAGCAGTGCCGGACAGGGAGGCACTGAAGCTTTCTTT. This chain connects TRBV2 to TRBJ1-1; 8 nucleotides align to TRBD1. Germline CDR1 reads SNHLY; CDR2 reads FYNNEI. V trimming: 4 bases; J trimming: 4 bases; junction bases outside the gene matches: 5. The CDR3 covers 14 residues.

This sequence joins TRBV28 and TRBJ2-7, with 7 bases aligning to TRBD1. The trim removed 8 bases at V and 4 bases at J, leaving 8 bases unmatched. The CDR3 covers 13 residues. Germline CDR1 is MDHEN and CDR2 is SYDVKM. The CDR3 DNA follows: TGTGCCAGCTTGGGACAGCTCTCTTACGAGCAGTACGTC. This codes for CASLGQLSYEQYV.

The chain couples TRBV7-9 to TRBJ2-5; tentative D call: TRBD2 (5 bases). V lost 6 bases, J lost 5 bases, and 13 bases lay in between. CDR1 is SEHNR, CDR2 FQNEAQ, per germline (reference sequence). The CDR3 has 13 residues. The CDR3 is CASSESSGETQYF. In DNA form, the CDR3 reads TGTGCCAGCAGTGAGAGCTCGGGGGAGACCCAGTACTTC.

The rearrangement uses TRBV27 and TRBJ2-3, with TRBD1 matching 11 bases. The V segment lost 0 bases and the J segment 4 bases; nucleotides outside the gene matches: 12. Germline assignment: CDR1 MNHEY and CDR2 SMNVEV (reference sequence). The CDR3 runs 19 residues. In nucleotides, the CDR3 is TGTGCCAGCAGTTTATCGATTAGCACCGGGACAGGGGGGCCAGATACGCAGTATTTT. Its translation: CASSLSISTGTGGPDTQYF.

The rearrangement joins TRBV29-1 to TRBJ2-4; 7 bases fit TRBD2. V trimming: 4 bases; J trimming: 9 bases; junction bases outside the gene matches: 3. This CDR3 contains 11 residues. CDR1 SQVTM and CDR2 ANQGSEA come from the germline V gene. The DNA of the CDR3 is TGCAGCGTTGCCCCGGGAGGCATTCAGTACTTC. Amino acid sequence: CSVAPGGIQYF.

This chain joins TRBV30 and TRBJ2-6; the D is unclear. The CDR3 is 11 amino acids. Germline CDR1 is GTSNPN and CDR2 is SVGIG (reference sequence). V lost 5 bases and J 4 bases, leaving 3 bases between the germline ends. CDR3 amino acids: CAWSGANVLTF. In nucleotides, the CDR3 is TGTGCCTGGTCCGGGGCCAACGTCCTGACTTTC.

This clonotype was observed a handful of times. The chain employs TRBV12-3 or TRBV12-4 and TRBJ2-1; D remains unclear. Trimming stripped 0 bases from V and 0 bases from J, with 3 bases between. This CDR3 is built from 14 residues. The CDR3 nucleotides read TGTGCCAGCAGTTTAGCCAGCTCCTACAATGAGCAGTTCTTC. The encoded protein is CASSLASSYNEQFF.

The chain joins TRBV6-2 or TRBV6-3 to TRBJ1-1; TRBD1 matches at 8 bases. Germline assignment: CDR1 MNHEY and CDR2 SVGEGT. With 6 bases clipped from V and 6 bases from J, the junction kept 6 bases outside the gene matches. This CDR3 is 13 amino acids long. The CDR3 spells CASSGQGWAEAFF. The CDR3 DNA sequence: TGTGCCAGCAGCGGACAGGGCTGGGCTGAAGCTTTCTTT.

The chain joins TRBV4-3 to TRBJ1-2; D unresolved. V was pared by 1 base and J by 4 bases, with 7 bases between. The CDR3 has 13 amino acids. In germline, CDR1 is LGHNA, CDR2 YSLEER. As DNA, the CDR3 is TGCGCCAGCAGCCAAGGTGACGGCTATGGCTACACCTTC. Encoded protein: CASSQGDGYGYTF.

The V gene is TRBV7-9, the J gene TRBJ2-7; D is unclear. Germline CDR1 SEHNR, CDR2 FQNEAQ (reference sequence). CDR3 length: 12 amino acids. The germline V and J ends were trimmed by 8 bases and 2 bases, with 10 bases remaining between them. Here the CDR3 DNA reads TGTGCCAGCGCCCTGACTGCCTACGAGCAGTACGTC. Translation: CASALTAYEQYV.

This clonotype was counted a single time. The chain recombines TRBV5-4 with TRBJ2-1, with D perhaps assigned TRBD1 or TRBD2 (5 bases each). The V and J ends lost 0 bases and 0 bases respectively, with 7 bases between them. The CDR3 has 15 amino acids. The germline V gene encodes CDR1 SGHNT and CDR2 YYREEE (reference sequence). This CDR3 reads CASSLGGDSYNEQFF. CDR3 nucleotide sequence: TGTGCCAGCAGCTTGGGAGGGGACTCCTACAATGAGCAGTTCTTC. The variable domain in full, completed from reference TRBV5-4 and TRBJ2-1, reads ETGVTQSPTHLIKTRGQQVTLRCSSQSGHNTVSWYQQALGQGPQFIFQYYREEENGRGNFPPRFSGLQFPNYSSELNVNALELDDSALYLCASSLGGDSYNEQFFGPGTRLTVL.

This chain links TRBV29-1 with TRBJ1-1, with D unresolved. The CDR3 extends over 13 amino acids. With 2 bases removed from V and 4 bases from J, the gap between germline ends came to 11 bases. From germline, CDR1 is SQVTM and CDR2 ANQGSEA. The CDR3 DNA sequence: TGCAGCGTTGAACCGGGGTCGAGCACTGAAGCTTTCTTT. This sequence encodes CSVEPGSSTEAFF.

This chain joins TRBV9 and TRBJ1-1, with 9 positions matching TRBD1. Germline V lookup: CDR1 SGDLS, CDR2 YYNGEE. This CDR3 spans 13 amino acids. V shed 2 bases and J 6 bases; nucleotides not matched to a gene: 2. The chain's CDR3 is CASSVRQGAEAFF. The CDR3 DNA is TGTGCCAGCAGCGTCCGACAGGGGGCTGAAGCTTTCTTT.

A single count supports this clonotype. The V and J genes are TRBV29-1 and TRBJ2-1, with D hard to call. CDR3 length: 14 amino acids. Trimming took 4 bases from V and 3 from J, leaving 13 bases between them. CDR1 is SQVTM, CDR2 ANQGSEA, per germline. The DNA for the CDR3 is TGCAGCGTTGTCACGGCAGGCCTCTACAATGAGCAGTTCTTC. It translates to CSVVTAGLYNEQFF.

The chain joins TRBV9 to TRBJ2-3, with D tentatively TRBD2 (6 bases). The CDR3 spans 17 residues. Germline CDR1 is SGDLS and CDR2 is YYNGEE. The germline V and J ends were trimmed by 4 bases and 0 bases, with 18 bases remaining between them. The CDR3 region has the DNA TGTGCCAGCAGCTACGGTCGGGGGATTGCGAGCACAGATACGCAGTATTTT. This encodes CASSYGRGIASTDTQYF.

V is TRBV27 and J is TRBJ1-2; 7 bases align to TRBD1. Trimming removed 6 bases from V and 8 bases from J; junction bases left unmatched: 9. CDR1 is MNHEY, CDR2 SMNVEV, per germline (reference sequence). The CDR3 is made up of 13 amino acids. CDR3 coding DNA: TGTGCCAGCAGCTTAGACAGGGTGAGCGGCTACACCTTC. Translation gives CASSLDRVSGYTF.

This chain joins TRBV3-1 and TRBJ2-4; D is perhaps TRBD1 (5 bases). The CDR3 has 15 amino acids. CDR1 is LGHDT and CDR2 is YNNKEL in the germline V gene (reference sequence). Trimming cost V 0 bases and J 9 bases, with 15 bases left between them. CDR3 in DNA: TGTGCCAGCAGCCAAGACCCTGGACATTTAGGCATTCAGTACTTC. It is translated as CASSQDPGHLGIQYF. Full variable domain (remainder filled in from reference TRBV3-1 and TRBJ2-4): DTAVSQTPKYLVTQMGNDKSIKCEQNLGHDTMYWYKQDSKKFLKIMFSYNNKELIINETVPNRFSPKSPDKAHLNLHINSLELGDSAVYFCASSQDPGHLGIQYFGAGTRLSVL.

A single count supports this clonotype. The chain carries TRBV20-1 and TRBJ2-5; D possibly corresponds to TRBD2 (5 bases). With 5 bases removed from V and 1 base from J, the gap between germline ends came to 17 bases. CDR1 DFQATT and CDR2 SNEGSKA come from the germline V gene (reference sequence). CDR3 size: 15 residues. This chain's CDR3 is CSAGSGQLRQETQYF. The CDR3 nucleotides read TGCAGTGCTGGGAGTGGGCAGCTACGCCAAGAGACCCAGTACTTC.

This sequence joins TRBV7-9 and TRBJ1-1; D is unresolved. The V gene's germline CDR1 is SEHNR and CDR2 FQNEAQ (reference sequence). The CDR3 contains 13 residues. Trimming stripped 4 bases from V and 11 bases from J, with 17 bases between. In DNA, the CDR3 is TGTGCCAGCAGCTCCCCTCCGGGAAGCAGGGCTTTCTTT. It translates to CASSSPPGSRAFF.

This clonotype was seen only once. The CDR3 is CATSREGGTSGRVDTQYF. CDR3 bases: TGTGCCACCAGCAGAGAAGGGGGAACTAGCGGGAGAGTAGATACGCAGTATTTT. This rearrangement joins TRBV15 to TRBJ2-3; 11 positions agree with TRBD2. V lost 0 bases to trimming and J lost 5 bases; unmatched junction nucleotides: 10. The germline V gene encodes CDR1 LNHNV and CDR2 YYDKDF (reference sequence). The CDR3 length is 18 residues.